The rows below give T cell receptor beta chains drawn from one sample of a study of T cells after posttransplantation cyclophosphamide. Repertoires were generated with immunoSEQ multiplex PCR, while TCRdb's copy carries only in-frame clones and drops some. This repertoire holds some 40,000 clones, and none appear only once. What was sequenced was PBMCs. The receptors derive from a man between 45 and 60 years old in good health, CMV-negative, and a related stem cell transplant donor. CDR3s include the opening cysteine and the closing phenylalanine or tryptophan. Each record gives: V gene, J gene, clone size, D gene, CDR3 DNA, CDR3 protein. D genes are given only for firm matches. Clone size, where shown, is once, few, many, or a class for clones that have expanded.

>TRBV10-3|TRBJ2-2|many|.
TGTGCCATCAGTGAGACTCAATTCGCCCCCGGGGAGCTGTTTTTT
CAISETQFAPGELFF
>TRBV30|TRBJ2-4|many|TRBD1
TGTGCCTGGAGTCCTACCGGGACAGGGATCCGCGGCATTCAGTACTTC
CAWSPTGTGIRGIQYF
>TRBV9|TRBJ1-5|many|.
TGTGCCAGCAGCCCAACCTATAGCAATCAGCCCCAGCATTTT
CASSPTYSNQPQHF
>TRBV6-1|TRBJ1-2|many|.
TGTGCCAGCAGTCCCCGAGAAAACTATGGCTACACCTTC
CASSPRENYGYTF
>TRBV6-6|TRBJ2-5|many|.
TGTGCCAGCAGTTACTACAACGGCTTCGGGGAGACCCAGTACTTC
CASSYYNGFGETQYF
>TRBV10-3|TRBJ2-6|many|TRBD1
TGTGCCATCAGTGAGTCGTGGACAGGGGCTTCTGGGGCCAACGTCCTGACTTTC
CAISESWTGASGANVLTF
>TRBV19|TRBJ1-1|many|.
TGTGCCAGTACGATTGCGGGCACTGAAGCTTTCTTT
CASTIAGTEAFF
>TRBV7-2|TRBJ1-2|.|TRBD1
TGTGCCAGCAGCGAAGCGGGACAGGGAGATGGCTATGGCTACACCTTC
CASSEAGQGDGYGYTF
>TRBV30|TRBJ1-1|many|.
TGTGCCCAGGGGAGAGGGGGCACTGAAGCTTTCTTT
CAQGRGGTEAFF
>TRBV10-3|TRBJ1-2|many|.
TGTGCCATCAGTGGGGGCGGTAGTTTTCGGTATGGCTACACCTTC
CAISGGGSFRYGYTF
>TRBV5-6|TRBJ2-3|many|.
TGTGCCAGCAGCCAATTACAGGGTCGGACAGATACGCAGTATTTT
CASSQLQGRTDTQYF
>TRBV20-1|TRBJ2-5|.|TRBD1
TGCAGTACAGGGGAACAAGAGACCCAGTACTTC
CSTGEQETQYF